These 27 T cell receptor beta chains were all obtained from the same sample, sequenced in a study of CD8 T cells in ankylosing spondylitis. TCRdb re-derived calls from the 5' RACE reads in MiXCR, one entry per CDR3 protein. This table has about 130,000 distinct CDR3 sequences, roughly a tenth appearing once. Specimen: blood, either unsorted or a sorted T cell fraction (not recorded which). All receptors come from a male donor with ankylosing spondylitis or in good health (not recorded which).

At least ten counts were recorded for this clonotype. This chain links TRBV15 with TRBJ2-7; a weak D match, TRBD2 (5 bases). CDR3 length: 15 amino acids. With 1 base removed from V and 2 bases from J, the gap between germline ends came to 12 bases. The germline V gene encodes CDR1 LNHNV and CDR2 YYDKDF (reference sequence). The CDR3 here is CATSRGGFRTYEQYF. The CDR3 DNA follows: TGTGCCACCAGCAGAGGCGGGTTTCGGACCTACGAGCAGTACTTC.

This clonotype was detected ten times or more. This chain joins TRBV7-2 and TRBJ2-3; weak D call: TRBD1 (6 bases). The V and J ends lost 6 bases and 3 bases respectively, with 13 bases between them. CDR1 is SGHTA, CDR2 FQGNSA, per germline. The CDR3 contains 14 residues. CDR3 region: CASRSGVGTDTQYF. As DNA, the CDR3 is TGTGCCAGCAGATCAGGGGTAGGAACAGATACGCAGTATTTT.

This clonotype was recorded many times. The chain uses TRBV20-1 and TRBJ2-1; 9 bases align to TRBD1. The trim removed 5 bases at V and 1 base at J, leaving 9 bases unmatched. The germline CDR1 and CDR2 sequences are DFQATT and SNEGSKA (reference sequence). CDR3 length equals 16 residues. The CDR3 reads CSAVDRGRLSYNEQFF. The CDR3 nucleotides are TGCAGTGCTGTGGACAGGGGCCGCCTGTCCTACAATGAGCAGTTCTTC.

The sample holds many counts of this clonotype. The genes are TRBV4-3 and TRBJ2-5; D is possibly TRBD1 (6 bases). Germline V CDR1 and CDR2: LGHNA, YSLEER. The CDR3 covers 12 residues. V was cut by 3 bases and J by 7 bases, with 9 bases left in between. The CDR3: CASSQFRGTQYF. The DNA of the CDR3 is TGCGCCAGCAGCCAGTTCAGGGGGACCCAGTACTTC.

This clonotype appeared many times. The chain has TRBV29-1 and TRBJ2-1; TRBD2 matches at 10 bases. This CDR3 is 12 amino acids long. Germline V gene lookup returns CDR1 SQVTM and CDR2 ANQGSEA. The junction had 3 bases not matched to a gene; V was cut back by 8 bases and J by 5 bases. The CDR3 region is CSSGLADNEQFF. In DNA, the CDR3 is TGCAGCTCAGGACTAGCGGACAATGAGCAGTTCTTC.

This clonotype has at least ten counts. The chain recombines TRBV12-3 or TRBV12-4 with TRBJ2-1, with TRBD2 identical over 14 bases. V lost 1 base to trimming and J lost 5 bases; unmatched junction nucleotides: 4. The CDR3 covers 17 residues. This chain's CDR3 is CASSLVTSGRANNEQFF. CDR3 nucleotide sequence: TGTGCCAGCAGTTTAGTGACTAGCGGGAGGGCCAACAATGAGCAGTTCTTC.

The rearrangement links TRBV18 to TRBJ2-5, with 15 bases lining up with TRBD2. CDR3 length: 16 residues. CDR1 and CDR2 (germline): KGHSH, LQKENI. The V segment lost 4 bases and the J segment 4 bases; nucleotides outside the gene matches: 4. CDR3 protein: CASSRTSGRVGETQYF. The CDR3 bases are TGTGCCAGCTCACGGACTAGCGGGAGGGTCGGAGAGACCCAGTACTTC.

The chain recombines TRBV28 with TRBJ1-4; TRBD1 might be the D (5 bases). The V end lost 11 bases, the J end lost 7 bases, and 14 bases lay between the germline ends. The CDR3 has 12 amino acids. CDR1 and CDR2 (germline): MDHEN, SYDVKM. CDR3 sequence reads: CARGGVGEKLFF. The CDR3 DNA sequence: TGTGCCCGGGGGGGGGTAGGTGAAAAACTGTTTTTT.

This clonotype has a count of ten or more. This chain joins TRBV6-2 or TRBV6-3 and TRBJ1-1, with D uncertain. Germline V gives CDR1 MNHEY, CDR2 SVGEGT. The CDR3 contains 14 residues. The germline V and J ends were trimmed by 0 bases and 1 base, with 6 bases remaining between them. The CDR3 nucleotides are TGTGCCAGCAGTTACTCGGTCAGGAACACTGAAGCTTTCTTT. Translation gives CASSYSVRNTEAFF.

This clonotype is a singleton in its sample. This may be a read error, as it is one base from a much larger clone. The conserved phenylalanine or tryptophan is not found at the CDR3 terminus, so this likely reflects a read error. It is unclear where the CDR3 begins or ends on the DNA, so no DNA is shown, and the CDR3 is as TCRdb lists it. The chain employs TRBV21-1 and TRBJ2-7; TRBD2, the table's D call, lacks a check against the DNA. TRBV21-1 is flagged as a pseudogene. A total of 17 residues make up the CDR3, ends included. The CDR3 here is CASSKLPERQSSYEQYL.

This clonotype was seen ten or more times. The chain carries TRBV5-1 and TRBJ2-7; 9 bases match TRBD2. The CDR3 covers 15 residues. V was pared by 2 bases and J by 1 base, with 4 bases of the junction left unmatched. Germline CDR1 is SGHRS and CDR2 is YFSETQ. The DNA for the CDR3 is TGCGCCAGCAGCTTACTAGCGGGCTTATCCTACGAGCAGTACTTC. Translating it yields CASSLLAGLSYEQYF.

The chain carries TRBV7-2 and TRBJ2-7; 8 bases match TRBD2. V dropped 6 bases and J dropped 2; count of bases not matched to a gene: 9. The CDR3 length is 15 residues. The germline V gene encodes CDR1 SGHTA and CDR2 FQGNSA. The CDR3 protein is CASRPPGGPTYEQYF. The CDR3 DNA reads as TGTGCCAGCAGACCCCCGGGAGGGCCGACCTACGAGCAGTACTTC.

V is TRBV7-2 and J is TRBJ1-5; no clear D. Trimming pared 4 bases from V and 5 bases from J, leaving 9 bases between. The germline V gene has CDR1 SGHTA and CDR2 FQGNSA. This CDR3 region has 13 residues. CDR3 region: CASSSYRDQPQHF. The DNA of the CDR3 is TGTGCCAGCAGCTCATACAGAGATCAGCCCCAGCATTTT. Drawing the rest from reference TRBV7-2 and TRBJ1-5, the complete variable domain is GAGVSQSPSNKVTEKGKDVELRCDPISGHTALYWYRQSLGQGLEFLIYFQGNSAPDKSGLPSDRFSAERTGGSVSTLTIQRTQQEDSAVYLCASSSYRDQPQHFGDGTRLSIL.

In its sample, this clonotype was seen many times. V and J are TRBV6-1 and TRBJ2-1; TRBD1 matches 7 bases. The V gene's germline CDR1 is MNHNS and CDR2 SASEGT. J lost 1 base, V lost 7 bases, and 7 bases had no gene match. This CDR3 has 15 amino acids. The CDR3 DNA is TGTGCCAGCACCTCCCGGGACAGTTCCTACAATGAGCAGTTCTTC. It is translated as CASTSRDSSYNEQFF.

The chain recombines TRBV7-2 with TRBJ1-1; D is ambiguous. V lost 3 bases and J 1 base, leaving 12 bases between the germline ends. The CDR3 is made up of 15 amino acids. Germline-derived CDR1 and CDR2 are SGHTA and FQGNSA. CDR3 residues: CASSFITWANTEAFF. Here the CDR3 DNA reads TGTGCCAGCAGCTTTATAACATGGGCGAACACTGAAGCTTTCTTT.

This clonotype has a count of ten or more. The V and J genes are TRBV5-1 and TRBJ2-1; 10 positions match TRBD2. Germline-derived CDR1 and CDR2 are SGHRS and YFSETQ. The CDR3 runs 15 residues. Trimming took 0 bases from V and 6 from J; bases not matched to a gene: 3. This CDR3 is CASSLAPSGSNEQFF. CDR3 nucleotides: TGCGCCAGCAGCTTGGCCCCTAGCGGGAGCAATGAGCAGTTCTTC.

This clonotype was counted a few times. The CDR3 DNA is TGTGCCAGCAGCAGCAGGGGGGAAACTTACGAGCAGTACTTC. Protein product: CASSSRGETYEQYF. This rearrangement joins TRBV7-6 to TRBJ2-7, with TRBD1 as a possible D gene (7 bases). This CDR3 is built from 14 residues. The germline gives CDR1 SGHVS, CDR2 FNYEAQ. Trimming shortened V by 5 bases and J by 4 bases, and 15 bases separated the two germline ends.

The chain carries TRBV3-1 and TRBJ2-7, with D perhaps TRBD1 or TRBD2 (5 bases each). The CDR3 runs 16 residues. Germline CDR1 and CDR2: LGHDT and YNNKEL (reference sequence). V shed 1 base and J shed 3 bases, with 16 bases lying between them. In DNA, the CDR3 is TGTGCCAGCAGCCAAGCCCTGGGGGTGGCGGTCTACGAGCAGTACTTC. Amino acids: CASSQALGVAVYEQYF.

This clonotype appeared many times. This chain connects TRBV7-2 to TRBJ2-2; maybe TRBD1 (6 bases). This CDR3 is 15 amino acids long. Germline lookup yields CDR1 SGHTA and CDR2 FQGNSA. Trimming cost V 5 bases and J 6 bases, with 16 bases left between them. The CDR3 coding sequence is TGTGCCAGCAGCAGGGACCTAAACAGGGCCGGGGAGCTGTTTTTT. Amino acid sequence: CASSRDLNRAGELFF.

This clonotype was detected ten times or more. V usage is TRBV29-1 and J usage is TRBJ2-7; 10 bases line up with TRBD2. The V and J ends lost 7 bases and 5 bases, in that order; junction bases with no gene match: 14. This CDR3 is built from 15 residues. Germline CDR1 is SQVTM and CDR2 is ANQGSEA. The CDR3 here is CSAQGASGSIHEQYF. DNA of the CDR3: TGCAGCGCCCAAGGGGCTAGCGGGAGTATCCACGAGCAGTACTTC.

This clonotype was seen ten or more times. This chain joins TRBV20-1 and TRBJ2-1; 7 bases match TRBD2. The CDR3 is made up of 19 amino acids. Trimming at V came to 1 base and at J to 0 bases, leaving 15 bases not matched to a gene. CDR1 and CDR2 (germline): DFQATT, SNEGSKA (reference sequence). The CDR3 here is CSARVSRGRLKSSYNEQFF. The CDR3 DNA is TGCAGTGCTAGAGTCTCTCGCGGGAGACTCAAGAGCTCCTACAATGAGCAGTTCTTC.

This clonotype appeared many times. This chain joins TRBV29-1 and TRBJ2-5; D may be TRBD2 (6 bases). The CDR3 covers 13 residues. Germline CDR1 SQVTM, CDR2 ANQGSEA. The V and J ends lost 4 bases and 2 bases respectively, with 11 bases between them. CDR3 nucleotide sequence: TGCAGCGTTGTTCGGAGGGAACAAGAGACCCAGTACTTC. Its translation: CSVVRREQETQYF.

This clonotype was observed many times. The chain links TRBV7-2 to TRBJ2-7; the D gene could be TRBD1 or TRBD2 (5 bases each). The CDR3 has 15 amino acids. The ends were cut back, 3 bases at V and 2 bases at J, with 14 bases in the middle. Germline values: CDR1 SGHTA, CDR2 FQGNSA. The CDR3 protein is CASSFMGDDPYEQYF. CDR3 DNA sequence: TGTGCCAGCAGCTTTATGGGGGATGATCCCTACGAGCAGTACTTC.

This clonotype was counted many times. The rearrangement links TRBV9 to TRBJ1-1, with TRBD1 as a possible D gene (5 bases). CDR3 length equals 16 residues. Deletions cut 3 bases from V and 2 bases from J, with 17 bases between. The germline CDR1 and CDR2 sequences are SGDLS and YYNGEE. The CDR3 region has the DNA TGTGCCAGCAGCGCCAGGCCAGGGTGGCTCAACACTGAAGCTTTCTTT. It yields the protein CASSARPGWLNTEAFF. Supplemented by reference TRBV9 and TRBJ1-1, the full variable domain reads DSGVTQTPKHLITATGQRVTLRCSPRSGDLSVYWYQQSLDQGLQFLIQYYNGEERAKGNILERFSAQQFPDLHSELNLSSLELGDSALYFCASSARPGWLNTEAFFGQGTRLTVV.

This clonotype was recorded at least ten times. The rearrangement joins TRBV28 to TRBJ2-3; D call uncertain. The germline gives CDR1 MDHEN, CDR2 SYDVKM. The V end lost 2 bases, the J end lost 2 bases, and 11 bases lay between the germline ends. This CDR3 contains 15 residues. CDR3 loop: CASSLNLGSTDTQYF. CDR3 nucleotide sequence: TGTGCCAGCAGTTTAAATCTCGGGTCCACAGATACGCAGTATTTT.

In this sample, this clonotype turned up many times. The chain is built from TRBV12-3 or TRBV12-4 and TRBJ2-5, with TRBD2 matching over 9 bases. The CDR3 loop spans 17 amino acids. Unmatched junction bases numbered 8, after V lost 3 bases and J lost 0 bases. The CDR3 bases are TGTGCCAGCAGTTTCGTTTTGTCTAGCGGGAACCAAGAGACCCAGTACTTC. It is translated as CASSFVLSSGNQETQYF.

This clonotype was seen ten or more times. CDR3 protein: CASSLGSPPVSYEQYF. The CDR3 DNA reads as TGTGCCAGCAGCTTAGGGTCCCCCCCGGTATCCTACGAGCAGTACTTC. The chain links TRBV7-8 to TRBJ2-7, with unresolved D. Trimming pared 1 base from V and 1 base from J, leaving 14 bases between. Germline V CDR1 and CDR2: SGHVS, FQNEAQ. The CDR3 has 16 amino acids.